These 26 T cell receptor beta chains originate from one sample sequenced in a study of cytomegalovirus exposure and HLA in healthy donors. The PCR ran on 60 Vbeta and 13 Jbeta primers. The table came from immunoSEQ multiplex PCR; TCRdb's copy has only in-frame clones and leaves some out. The data hold tens of thousands of clones, with 65% observed a single time. Input material: PBMCs. The source is a boy aged 5-17 years in good health and CMV-seropositive.

About this clone itself: Since the CDR3 does not end with the conserved phenylalanine or tryptophan, this likely comes from a read error. The chain joins TRBV30 to TRBJ1-1; D not resolved. V lost 0 bases, J lost 4 bases, and 12 bases lay in between. Per the germline V gene, CDR1 is GTSNPN and CDR2 is SVGIG (reference sequence). This CDR3 is 14 amino acids long. CDR3 bases: TGTGCCTGGAGTGTCCACAGAATGACCACTGAAGCTTTCTAT. The encoded protein is CAWSVHRMTTEAFY.

This clone has just a few counts. The J gene is TRBJ2-3, the V gene TRBV15; 7 positions match TRBD1. The length of the CDR3 is 15 residues. Losses at the gene ends were 1 base for V and 5 bases for J; bases not matched to a gene: 6. Germline CDR1 is LNHNV and CDR2 is YYDKDF (reference sequence). CDR3: CATSRGSRDRDTQYF. The DNA for the CDR3 is TGTGCCACCAGCAGAGGGAGCCGGGACAGAGATACGCAGTATTTT.

The chain recombines TRBV7-2 with TRBJ2-5, with a possible D match to TRBD1 (6 bases). This CDR3 region has 16 residues. V was trimmed by 6 bases and J by 2 bases, leaving 19 bases between them. CDR1 SGHTA and CDR2 FQGNSA come from the germline V gene. Here the CDR3 DNA reads TGTGCCAGCAGACCAGGCCTCGGACAGACACAAGAGACCCAGTACTTC. It specifies CASRPGLGQTQETQYF. Supplemented by reference TRBV7-2 and TRBJ2-5, the full variable domain reads GAGVSQSPSNKVTEKGKDVELRCDPISGHTALYWYRQSLGQGLEFLIYFQGNSAPDKSGLPSDRFSAERTGGSVSTLTIQRTQQEDSAVYLCASRPGLGQTQETQYFGPGTRLLVL.

The chain combines TRBV27 with TRBJ1-4, with a weak D call TRBD1 (6 bases). In germline, CDR1 is MNHEY, CDR2 SMNVEV (reference sequence). The CDR3 sequence is 13 residues long. The germline V and J ends were trimmed by 0 bases and 10 bases, with 9 bases remaining between them. The CDR3 DNA reads as TGTGCCAGCAGTTTATCGGGGGCCGGAAAACTGTTTTTT. It encodes CASSLSGAGKLFF.

The rearrangement links TRBV12-5 to TRBJ2-3, with 8 bases matching TRBD1. CDR1 and CDR2 (germline): LGHNT, FRNRAP. Losses at the gene ends were 2 bases for V and 2 bases for J; bases not matched to a gene: 6. CDR3 size: 16 residues. CDR3 sequence (DNA): TGTGCTAGTGGTTTGCCGGGACAGGACTACACAGATACGCAGTATTTT. Its protein product is CASGLPGQDYTDTQYF.

This chain connects TRBV7-2 to TRBJ2-7, with a weak D call TRBD1 (6 bases). CDR1 and CDR2 from the germline V gene are SGHTA and FQGNSA. CDR3 length: 16 amino acids. Trimming took off 1 base at V and 5 bases at J, with 18 bases between the two ends. CDR3 coding DNA: TGTGCCAGCAGCTTAGGTTTCGCGACAGGTCCCCACGAGCAGTACTTC. It is translated as CASSLGFATGPHEQYF.

The CDR3 DNA sequence: TGTGCCAGCAGCCTTGTCGGAACGGGGTTCACTGAAGCTTTCTTT. Protein sequence: CASSLVGTGFTEAFF. The chain carries TRBV7-3 and TRBJ1-1; no clear D gene. This CDR3 spans 15 amino acids. From germline, CDR1 is SGHTA and CDR2 FQGTGA. The ends were cut back, 5 bases at V and 4 bases at J, with 17 bases in the middle.

This clone was counted once. This rearrangement joins TRBV10-2 to TRBJ1-6; 7 nucleotides line up with TRBD1. With 6 bases clipped from V and 5 bases from J, the junction kept 10 bases outside the gene matches. CDR1 and CDR2 (germline): WSHSY, SAAADI. There are 16 residues in the CDR3. CDR3: CASRDSGTVHNSPLHF. CDR3 nucleotides: TGCGCCAGCAGAGACTCAGGGACAGTCCATAATTCACCCCTCCACTTT.

V gene TRBV6-6 combines with J gene TRBJ2-7; 9 nucleotides align to TRBD1. Per the germline V gene, CDR1 is MNHNY and CDR2 is SVGAGI (reference sequence). The CDR3 length is 14 residues. The V segment lost 5 bases and the J segment 5 bases; nucleotides outside the gene matches: 7. The chain's CDR3 is CASSHRDRVDEQYF. The CDR3 region has the DNA TGTGCCAGCAGTCACCGGGACAGGGTCGACGAGCAGTACTTC.

The V and J genes are TRBV30 and TRBJ2-7, with a possible D match to TRBD2 (5 bases). This CDR3 has 13 residues. In germline, CDR1 is GTSNPN, CDR2 SVGIG (reference sequence). The CDR3 here is CAWGDRNSYEQYF. The CDR3 DNA is TGTGCTTGGGGAGACCGAAACTCCTACGAGCAGTACTTC.

This chain joins TRBV7-9 and TRBJ2-1, with TRBD2 identical over 7 bases. The CDR3 has 14 amino acids. The V segment lost 1 base and the J segment 10 bases; nucleotides outside the gene matches: 7. Germline V gene data show CDR1 as SEHNR and CDR2 as FQNEAQ (reference sequence). In DNA form, the CDR3 reads TGTGCCAGCAGCTTAGTGCAGCGGGACGGCGAGCAGTTCTTC. It yields the protein CASSLVQRDGEQFF.

The genes are TRBV29-1 and TRBJ2-2, with no clear D. The CDR3 consists of 13 residues. The V end was cut by 6 bases, the J end by 0 bases, with 8 bases between. Germline V lookup: CDR1 SQVTM, CDR2 ANQGSEA. The CDR3 DNA is TGCAGCGTGGCAACAGCGAACACCGGGGAGCTGTTTTTT. Protein sequence: CSVATANTGELFF.

The chain employs TRBV7-9 and TRBJ2-7; D is perhaps TRBD1 (5 bases). Trimming took 7 bases from V and 3 from J, leaving 16 bases between them. This CDR3 spans 14 amino acids. CDR1 and CDR2 (germline): SEHNR, FQNEAQ (reference sequence). This CDR3 is CASTLGQGDYEQYF. For the CDR3, the DNA is TGTGCCAGCACCTTGGGGCAGGGTGACTACGAGCAGTACTTC.

This clone was picked up one time. The rearrangement joins TRBV29-1 to TRBJ2-1; D unclear. V lost 1 base and J lost 8, with 9 bases in between. Germline V gene lookup returns CDR1 SQVTM and CDR2 ANQGSEA. The CDR3 covers 12 residues. This chain's CDR3 is CSVEALVDEQFF. CDR3 nucleotide sequence: TGCAGCGTTGAAGCTCTAGTAGATGAGCAGTTCTTC.

The V gene is TRBV27, the J gene TRBJ2-7, with 11 bases identical to TRBD1. The CDR3 length is 16 residues. V was pared by 5 bases and J by 2 bases, with 8 bases of the junction left unmatched. Germline V gene sequence: CDR1 MNHEY, CDR2 SMNVEV (reference sequence). CDR3 region: CASSAPDRGLPYEQYF. For the CDR3, the DNA is TGTGCCAGCAGTGCCCCGGACAGGGGGCTCCCCTACGAGCAGTACTTC.

This chain joins TRBV6-1 and TRBJ2-1; 9 nucleotides align to TRBD2. With 10 bases clipped from V and 4 bases from J, the junction kept 8 bases outside the gene matches. The CDR3 is made up of 14 amino acids. From germline, CDR1 is MNHNS and CDR2 SASEGT. CDR3 DNA sequence: TGTGCCACCGGGCTAGCGGGGCCGTACAATGAGCAGTTCTTC. It yields the protein CATGLAGPYNEQFF.

The chain has TRBV2 and TRBJ2-2, with TRBD2 identical over 12 bases. This CDR3 spans 16 amino acids. V gave up 6 bases and J gave up 7 bases; unmatched junction bases: 9. The germline gives CDR1 SNHLY, CDR2 FYNNEI. The CDR3 reads CASSGLAGLSGGELFF. CDR3 bases: TGTGCCAGCAGCGGACTAGCGGGGCTTTCCGGCGGGGAGCTGTTTTTT.

This clone was observed a handful of times. The CDR3 loop is CASRPGTASTDTQYF. CDR3 sequence (DNA): TGTGCCAGCAGACCCGGGACAGCTAGCACAGATACGCAGTATTTT. The rearrangement joins TRBV6-6 to TRBJ2-3; 7 bases map to TRBD1. V lost 6 bases, J lost 0 bases, and 6 bases stayed unmatched. Germline V gene data show CDR1 as MNHNY and CDR2 as SVGAGI (reference sequence). The CDR3 runs to 15 residues.

This clone was recorded a few times. The CDR3 sequence is CASSPFQDRRLNNEQFF. DNA for the CDR3: TGTGCCAGCAGCCCATTCCAGGATCGTCGTTTGAACAATGAGCAGTTCTTC. The chain carries TRBV2 and TRBJ2-1; D unclear. The CDR3 runs 17 residues. CDR1 is SNHLY, CDR2 FYNNEI, per germline. The V end was cut by 6 bases, the J end by 5 bases, with 23 bases between.

This clone occurred once. The chain carries TRBV5-8 and TRBJ2-2; tentative D call: TRBD1 (5 bases). With 0 bases removed from V and 5 bases from J, the gap between germline ends came to 11 bases. The CDR3 consists of 15 residues. Germline CDR1 is SGHTS and CDR2 is YDEGEE. The CDR3 loop reads CASSLVQGRTGELFF. DNA of the CDR3: TGTGCCAGCAGCTTGGTGCAGGGAAGGACCGGGGAGCTGTTTTTT.

The chain couples TRBV4-3 to TRBJ2-7; 9 nucleotides align to TRBD1. The CDR3 is made up of 15 amino acids. Germline-derived CDR1 and CDR2 are LGHNA and YSLEER. Trimming cost V 2 bases and J 6 bases; bases outside gene matches: 8. CDR3 loop: CASSQQDRGPSEQYF. The CDR3 nucleotides are TGCGCCAGCAGCCAACAGGACAGGGGACCTAGCGAGCAGTACTTC.

A single count supports this clone. The gene calls are TRBV9 and TRBJ2-7; 7 bases align to TRBD1. CDR1 SGDLS and CDR2 YYNGEE come from the germline V gene. CDR3 size: 15 residues. Losses at the gene ends were 0 bases for V and 2 bases for J; bases not matched to a gene: 5. The CDR3 sequence: CASSVGDSLPYEQYF. CDR3 nucleotides: TGTGCCAGCAGCGTAGGGGACAGTCTTCCCTACGAGCAGTACTTC.

This clone was observed a handful of times. The genes are TRBV30 and TRBJ1-5; 9 bases match TRBD1. Germline values: CDR1 GTSNPN, CDR2 SVGIG (reference sequence). CDR3 size: 14 residues. The V gene end was trimmed by 6 bases and the J gene end by 4 bases; junction bases not matched to a gene: 7. The CDR3 protein is CACQPGTGNQPQHF. The CDR3 nucleotides are TGTGCCTGTCAGCCCGGGACAGGGAATCAGCCCCAGCATTTT.

The rearrangement uses TRBV19 and TRBJ2-3; 9 bases map to TRBD2. V lost 6 bases to trimming and J lost 1 base; unmatched junction nucleotides: 11. CDR3 length: 17 amino acids. Germline CDR1 and CDR2: LNHDA and SQIVND (reference sequence). CDR3 amino acids: CASSGLARSYRTDTQYF. In nucleotides, the CDR3 is TGTGCCAGTAGCGGACTAGCGAGATCTTACCGCACAGATACGCAGTATTTT.

The J gene is TRBJ2-7, the V gene TRBV19; 11 bases map to TRBD1. This CDR3 region has 14 residues. The V gene end was trimmed by 6 bases and the J gene end by 2 bases; junction bases not matched to a gene: 3. CDR1 and CDR2 (germline): LNHDA, SQIVND (reference sequence). CDR3 DNA sequence: TGTGCCAGTAGGGCGGGACAGGGGGCCTACGAGCAGTACTTC. It yields the protein CASRAGQGAYEQYF.

The gene calls are TRBV5-1 and TRBJ2-5; 9 nucleotides line up with TRBD2. V lost 8 bases and J lost 4; bases outside the gene matches: 9. CDR3 length equals 14 residues. Germline CDR1 SGHRS, CDR2 YFSETQ. CDR3 DNA sequence: TGCGCCAGTAGTAGCGGGGGTGGTGGAGAGACCCAGTACTTC. Protein product: CASSSGGGGETQYF.